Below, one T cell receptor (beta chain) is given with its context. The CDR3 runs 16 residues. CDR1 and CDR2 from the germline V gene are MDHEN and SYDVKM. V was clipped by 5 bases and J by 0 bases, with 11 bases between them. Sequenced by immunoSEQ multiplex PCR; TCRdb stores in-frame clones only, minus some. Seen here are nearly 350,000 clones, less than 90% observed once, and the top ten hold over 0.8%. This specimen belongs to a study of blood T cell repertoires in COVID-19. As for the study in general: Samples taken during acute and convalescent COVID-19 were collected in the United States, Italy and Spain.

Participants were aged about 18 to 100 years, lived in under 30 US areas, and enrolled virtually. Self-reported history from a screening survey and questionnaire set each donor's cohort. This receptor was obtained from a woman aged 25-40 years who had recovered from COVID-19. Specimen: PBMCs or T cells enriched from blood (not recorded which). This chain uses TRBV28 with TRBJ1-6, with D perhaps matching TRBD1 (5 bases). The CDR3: CASSVQESSYNSPLHF. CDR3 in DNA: TGTGCCAGCAGTGTACAGGAGAGCTCCTATAATTCACCCCTCCACTTT.